These 2 T cell receptor beta chains originate from one sample sequenced in a study of CD8 T cells in Susac syndrome. The RNA input was roughly 0.45 to 1 ug, and it was reverse transcribed with random hexamers. TCRdb reanalysed the immunoSEQ multiplex PCR reads using MiXCR and keeps one entry per CDR3 protein. The table includes fewer than 150,000 distinct CDR3 sequences, around 91% detected once. The sequencing input was CD8+ T cells from PBMCs. Receptors originate from a human donor with multiple sclerosis.

V usage is TRBV7-2 and J usage is TRBJ1-1, with D possibly being TRBD1 (6 bases). Germline V gene lookup returns CDR1 SGHTA and CDR2 FQGNSA. V lost 2 bases to trimming and J lost 4 bases, with 14 bases between them. The CDR3 is 15 amino acids. The CDR3 coding sequence is TGTGCCAGCAGCTTAATTGAGGGGGACGGCACTGAAGCTTTCTTT. Protein: CASSLIEGDGTEAFF. Filled out from reference TRBV7-2 and TRBJ1-1, the complete variable domain reads GAGVSQSPSNKVTEKGKDVELRCDPISGHTALYWYRQSLGQGLEFLIYFQGNSAPDKSGLPSDRFSAERTGGSVSTLTIQRTQQEDSAVYLCASSLIEGDGTEAFFGQGTRLTVV.

This clonotype was seen only once. The rearrangement links TRBV29-1 to TRBJ2-7; D is undetermined. The CDR3 consists of 13 residues. From germline, CDR1 is SQVTM and CDR2 ANQGSEA. The germline V and J ends were trimmed by 4 bases and 2 bases, with 12 bases remaining between them. The CDR3 loop is CSVGSPDPYEQYF. CDR3 nucleotide sequence: TGCAGCGTTGGGAGTCCGGACCCCTACGAGCAGTACTTC.